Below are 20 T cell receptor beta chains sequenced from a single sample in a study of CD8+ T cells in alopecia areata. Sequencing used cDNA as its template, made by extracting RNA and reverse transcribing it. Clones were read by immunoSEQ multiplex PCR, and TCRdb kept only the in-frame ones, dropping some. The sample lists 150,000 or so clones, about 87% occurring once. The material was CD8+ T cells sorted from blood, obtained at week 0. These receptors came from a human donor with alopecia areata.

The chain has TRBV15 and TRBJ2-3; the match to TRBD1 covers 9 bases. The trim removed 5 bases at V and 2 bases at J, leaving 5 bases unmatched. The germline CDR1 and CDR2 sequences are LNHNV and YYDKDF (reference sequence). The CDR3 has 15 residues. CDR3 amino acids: CATSPTGGVTDTQYF. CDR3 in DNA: TGTGCCACCAGCCCGACAGGGGGGGTCACAGATACGCAGTATTTT. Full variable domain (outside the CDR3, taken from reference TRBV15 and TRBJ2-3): DAMVIQNPRYQVTQFGKPVTLSCSQTLNHNVMYWYQQKSSQAPKLLFHYYDKDFNNEADTPDNFQSRRPNTSFCFLDIRSPGLGDTAMYLCATSPTGGVTDTQYFGPGTRLTVL.

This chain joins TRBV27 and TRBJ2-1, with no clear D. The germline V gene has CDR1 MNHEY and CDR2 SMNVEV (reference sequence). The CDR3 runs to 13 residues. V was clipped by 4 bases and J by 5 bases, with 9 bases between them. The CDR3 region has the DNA TGTGCCAGCAGTTCCCCTGCCAACAATGAGCAGTTCTTC. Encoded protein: CASSSPANNEQFF.

DNA of the CDR3: TGTGCCAGCAGCTCGAGCGCAAGCTCCTACGAGCAGTACTTC. Its translation: CASSSSASSYEQYF. This chain links TRBV7-6 with TRBJ2-7, with D unresolved. The CDR3 spans 14 residues. CDR1 is SGHVS, CDR2 FNYEAQ, per germline. The ends were cut back, 4 bases at V and 0 bases at J, with 10 bases in the middle.

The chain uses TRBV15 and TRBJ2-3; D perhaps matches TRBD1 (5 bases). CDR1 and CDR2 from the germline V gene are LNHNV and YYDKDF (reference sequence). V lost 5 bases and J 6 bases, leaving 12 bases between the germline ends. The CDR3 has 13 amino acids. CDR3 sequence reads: CATSSQGADTQYF. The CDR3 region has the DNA TGTGCCACCAGCTCGCAGGGTGCGGATACGCAGTATTTT.

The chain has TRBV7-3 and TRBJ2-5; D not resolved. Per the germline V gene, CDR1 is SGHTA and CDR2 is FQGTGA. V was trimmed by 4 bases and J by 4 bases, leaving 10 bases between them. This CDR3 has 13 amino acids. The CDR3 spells CASSSTPGETQYF. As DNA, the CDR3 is TGTGCCAGCAGCTCCACCCCCGGAGAGACCCAGTACTTC.

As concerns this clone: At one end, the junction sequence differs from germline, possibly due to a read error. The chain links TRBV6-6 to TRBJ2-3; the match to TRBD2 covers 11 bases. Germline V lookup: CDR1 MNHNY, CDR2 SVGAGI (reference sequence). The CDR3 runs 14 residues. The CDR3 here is CASSGLAGEDTQYF. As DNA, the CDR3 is TGCGCCAGCAGCGGACTAGCGGGTGAGGATACGCAGTATTTT.

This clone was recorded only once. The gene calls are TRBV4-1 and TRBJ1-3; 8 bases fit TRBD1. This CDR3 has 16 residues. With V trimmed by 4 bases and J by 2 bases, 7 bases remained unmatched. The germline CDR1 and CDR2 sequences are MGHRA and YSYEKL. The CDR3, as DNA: TGCGCCAGCAGCCCATCTCAGACAGGGGCTGGAAACACCATATATTTT. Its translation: CASSPSQTGAGNTIYF.

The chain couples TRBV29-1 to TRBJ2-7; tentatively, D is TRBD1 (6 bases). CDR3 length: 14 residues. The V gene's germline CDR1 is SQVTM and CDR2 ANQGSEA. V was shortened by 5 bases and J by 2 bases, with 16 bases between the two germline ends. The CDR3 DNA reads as TGCAGCGTTCTGGGCGGACAGCTTACCTACGAGCAGTACTTC. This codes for CSVLGGQLTYEQYF.

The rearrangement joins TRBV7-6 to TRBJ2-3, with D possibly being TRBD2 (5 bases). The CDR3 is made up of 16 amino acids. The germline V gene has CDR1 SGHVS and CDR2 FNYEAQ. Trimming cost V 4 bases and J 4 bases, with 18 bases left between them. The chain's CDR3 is CASSSESGYRADTQYF. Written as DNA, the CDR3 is TGTGCCAGCAGCTCCGAGAGCGGCTATCGAGCAGATACGCAGTATTTT.

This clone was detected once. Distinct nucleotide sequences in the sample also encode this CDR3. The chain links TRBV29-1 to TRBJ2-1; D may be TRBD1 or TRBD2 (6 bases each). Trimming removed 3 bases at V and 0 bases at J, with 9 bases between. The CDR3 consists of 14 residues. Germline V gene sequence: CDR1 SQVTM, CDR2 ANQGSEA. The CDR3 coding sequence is TGCAGCGTTGAGGGGGGCAACTCCTACAATGAGCAGTTCTTC. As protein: CSVEGGNSYNEQFF.

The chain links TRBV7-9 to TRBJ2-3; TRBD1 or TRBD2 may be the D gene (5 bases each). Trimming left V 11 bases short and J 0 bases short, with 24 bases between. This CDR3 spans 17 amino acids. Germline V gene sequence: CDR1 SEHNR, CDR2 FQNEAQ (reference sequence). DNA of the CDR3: TGTGCCGTACCCCCCGGGGCAGGCGAACCTAGCACAGATACGCAGTATTTT. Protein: CAVPPGAGEPSTDTQYF.

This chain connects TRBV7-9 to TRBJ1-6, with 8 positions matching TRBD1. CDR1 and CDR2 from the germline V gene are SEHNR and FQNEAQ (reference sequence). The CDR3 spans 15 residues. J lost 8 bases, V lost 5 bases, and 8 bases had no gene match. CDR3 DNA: TGTGCCAGCAGCAAGACAGGGGAGGGTGATTCACCCCTCCACTTT. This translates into CASSKTGEGDSPLHF.

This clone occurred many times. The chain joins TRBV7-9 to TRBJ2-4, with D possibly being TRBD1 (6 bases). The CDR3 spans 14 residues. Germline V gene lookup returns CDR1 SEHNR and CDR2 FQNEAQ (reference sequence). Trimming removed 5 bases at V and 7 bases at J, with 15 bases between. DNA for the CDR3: TGTGCCAGCAGCCCCCCAGGGGCAGGGAACATTCAGTACTTC. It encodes CASSPPGAGNIQYF.

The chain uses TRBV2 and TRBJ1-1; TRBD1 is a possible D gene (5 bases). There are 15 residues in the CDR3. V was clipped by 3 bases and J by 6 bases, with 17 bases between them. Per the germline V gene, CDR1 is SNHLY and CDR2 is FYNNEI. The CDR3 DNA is TGTGCCAGCAGTGAGGGGCAGACGGTACCGGCTGAAGCTTTCTTT. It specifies CASSEGQTVPAEAFF.

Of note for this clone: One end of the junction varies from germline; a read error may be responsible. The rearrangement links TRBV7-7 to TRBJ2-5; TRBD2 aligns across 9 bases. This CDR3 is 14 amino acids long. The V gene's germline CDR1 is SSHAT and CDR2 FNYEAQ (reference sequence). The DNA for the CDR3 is TGTGCTAGCAGCTTTCGACTAGCGGAAGAGACCCAGTACTTC. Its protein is CASSFRLAEETQYF.

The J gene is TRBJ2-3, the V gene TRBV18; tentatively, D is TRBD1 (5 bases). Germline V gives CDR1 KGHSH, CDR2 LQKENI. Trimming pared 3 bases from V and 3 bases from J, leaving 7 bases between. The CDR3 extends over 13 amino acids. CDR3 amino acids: CASSPPGTDTQYF. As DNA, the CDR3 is TGTGCCAGCTCACCTCCAGGGACAGATACGCAGTATTTT.

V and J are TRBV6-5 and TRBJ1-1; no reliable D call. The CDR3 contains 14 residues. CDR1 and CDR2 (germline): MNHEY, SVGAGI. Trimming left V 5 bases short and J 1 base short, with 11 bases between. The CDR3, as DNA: TGTGCCAGCAGTCCCTCCCCTGGGAACACTGAAGCTTTCTTT. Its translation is CASSPSPGNTEAFF.

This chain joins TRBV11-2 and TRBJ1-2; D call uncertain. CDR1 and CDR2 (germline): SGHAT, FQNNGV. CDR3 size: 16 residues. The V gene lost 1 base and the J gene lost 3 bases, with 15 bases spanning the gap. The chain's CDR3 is CASSLGPQTNDYGYTF. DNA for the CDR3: TGTGCCAGCAGCTTAGGCCCCCAGACGAACGACTATGGCTACACCTTC.

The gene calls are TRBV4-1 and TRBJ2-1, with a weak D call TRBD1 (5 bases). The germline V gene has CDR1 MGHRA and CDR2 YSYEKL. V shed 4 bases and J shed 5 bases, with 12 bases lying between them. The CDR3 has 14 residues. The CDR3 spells CASSLRWGNNEQFF. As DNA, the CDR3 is TGCGCCAGCAGCCTCAGGTGGGGCAACAATGAGCAGTTCTTC.

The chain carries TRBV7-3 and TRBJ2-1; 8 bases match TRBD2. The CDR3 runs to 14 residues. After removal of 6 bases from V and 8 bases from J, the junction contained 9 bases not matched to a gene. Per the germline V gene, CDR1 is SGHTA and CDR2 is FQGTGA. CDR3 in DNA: TGTGCCAGCAGGGGGGGACTAGATTCAGATGAGCAGTTCTTC. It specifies CASRGGLDSDEQFF.